This is a list of T cell receptor beta chains from one sample in a study of T cell responses to AZD1222 COVID-19 vaccine. Produced via immunoSEQ multiplex PCR; TCRdb's table is partial and in-frame only. This table holds 100,000 to 150,000 clones, approximately 90% found once. The sample here was peripheral blood, taken on day 0 of MenACWY control vaccination. The receptor source for this set is an adult in good health. Both conserved end residues are trimmed from each CDR3.

j_call | v_call | cdr3_aa
TRBJ1-2 | TRBV3-1/TRBV3-2 | ASSPTTGGSGYT
TRBJ1-1 | TRBV5-4 | ASSRGQQRHPIMNTEAF
TRBJ2-1 | TRBV11-1 | ASSLAGTIQGGQF
TRBJ2-7 | TRBV12-3/TRBV12-4 | ASSFTVNEQY
TRBJ1-5 | TRBV10-3 | AISPVSNQPQH
TRBJ2-3 | TRBV11-1 | ASSQNTDTQY
TRBJ2-5 | TRBV2 | ASSSRTGGTETQY
TRBJ1-2 | TRBV6-5 | ASSPTGGLGYGYT
TRBJ2-3 | TRBV5-1 | ASSLAVSPDTQY
TRBJ2-1 | TRBV5-1 | ASSLGVGVDEQF
TRBJ1-1 | TRBV5-6 | ASSPGGVNRNTEAF
TRBJ1-1 | TRBV6-6 | ASSSAVGPEAF
TRBJ2-5 | TRBV24-1 | ATSDLSSDQETQY
TRBJ1-4 | TRBV27 | ASGRQGNEKLF
TRBJ1-6 | TRBV3-1/TRBV3-2 | ASSFPSAGLGSNSPLH
TRBJ1-2 | TRBV9 | ASTRDRESGYT
TRBJ2-2 | TRBV7-9 | ASRSTGGNTGELF
TRBJ2-1 | TRBV19 | ASTRLGGGSRDEQF
TRBJ1-5 | TRBV28 | ASRSWEQGNQPQH
TRBJ1-1 | TRBV2 | ASSGQYEAF
TRBJ2-2 | TRBV27 | ASSSAVWNTGELF
TRBJ1-5 | TRBV4-1 | ASSLSRLKHQPQH
TRBJ1-2 | TRBV6-5 | ASSYPSGQNYGYT
TRBJ2-1 | TRBV3-1/TRBV3-2 | ASSQDTTSGTYNEQF
TRBJ2-7 | TRBV6-1 | ASSEMVGGASYEQY
TRBJ1-1 | TRBV2 | ASSQQGGTEAF
TRBJ2-1 | TRBV4-2 | ASSQAGTSGSNEQF
TRBJ1-1 | TRBV9 | ASSVSGGTNTEAF
TRBJ1-1 | TRBV6-5 | ASRPGQGANTEAF
TRBJ2-1 | TRBV4-3 | ASSPGLAGEYNEQF
TRBJ1-6 | TRBV7-9 | ASSPGRISNSPLH
TRBJ2-3 | TRBV5-4 | ASSLLGTYTDTQY
TRBJ2-2 | TRBV5-8 | ASSLGVGQGLTGELF
TRBJ1-1 | TRBV6-5 | ASSYSLADEAF
TRBJ2-1 | TRBV7-2 | ASSPIAGPGGNEQF
TRBJ2-1 | TRBV6-5 | ASSSDQPGNEQF
TRBJ1-5 | TRBV6-4 | ASSVNSGTNQPQH
TRBJ2-1 | TRBV7-8 | ASSPSGAGGPKNEQF
TRBJ2-3 | TRBV7-9 | ASSLGLAGEDTQY
TRBJ1-1 | TRBV5-1 | ASSSLTGMNTEAF
TRBJ2-1 | TRBV6-6 | ASRPGLAGVNEQF
TRBJ2-7 | TRBV3-1/TRBV3-2 | ASSQGVPAPYEQY
TRBJ2-7 | TRBV5-5 | ASSLTRRVNEQY
TRBJ1-3 | TRBV3-1/TRBV3-2 | ASSPDSGRAGNTIY
TRBJ2-3 | TRBV28 | ASSLRLVSGTDTQY
TRBJ2-7 | TRBV7-2 | ASSPRKGTSGRSLYEQY
TRBJ2-2 | TRBV5-5 | ASSPRRMTNVATGELF
TRBJ1-1 | TRBV4-1 | ASSPGGQGFDTEAF
TRBJ2-4 | TRBV7-8 | ASSLGGDTRDIQY
TRBJ2-7 | TRBV6-5 | ASNKGSSYEQY
TRBJ2-3 | TRBV12-2 | ASPNRGRRADTQY
TRBJ1-2 | TRBV6-2/TRBV6-3 | ASSYGGWDRLKDGYT
TRBJ1-4 | TRBV10-1 | ASQGTFNEKLF
TRBJ1-2 | TRBV4-1 | ASSQLGQGGNYGYT
TRBJ2-3 | TRBV7-2 | ASSVGLAVTDTQY
TRBJ2-1 | TRBV6-4 | ASSDSIRASGRNEQF